This is a list of T cell receptor beta chains from one sample in a study of shared clonotypes between healthy human individuals. The method was immunoSEQ multiplex PCR; TCRdb's version includes in-frame clones alone and lacks a portion of them. The data hold roughly 770,000 clones, with approximately 97% observed a single time. The specimen sequenced was naive CD8+ T cells sorted from blood. The receptors come from a man aged 25 to 45 in good health. CDR3s include the opening cysteine and the closing phenylalanine or tryptophan. Fields, in order: D gene, clone size, V gene, CDR3 protein. D genes are given only for firm matches. For some rows the clone size is stated as once, few or many, or as a class when expanded; others skip it.

d_call: NA; clone_size: NA; v_call: TRBV5-1; cdr3_aa: CASSLGPEQYF
d_call: NA; clone_size: NA; v_call: TRBV5-4; cdr3_aa: CASSLEGRNQPQHF
d_call: TRBD2; clone_size: NA; v_call: TRBV10-3; cdr3_aa: CAISGGPSYEQYF
d_call: TRBD2; clone_size: NA; v_call: TRBV9; cdr3_aa: CASSPGLAEITDTQYF
d_call: NA; clone_size: NA; v_call: TRBV11-2; cdr3_aa: CASSLEEWQGSYNEQFF
d_call: NA; clone_size: NA; v_call: TRBV27; cdr3_aa: CASSLFGPNQPQHF
d_call: NA; clone_size: NA; v_call: TRBV11-2; cdr3_aa: CASSSPSQGADTQYF
d_call: NA; clone_size: NA; v_call: TRBV29-1; cdr3_aa: CSVEGRGNEQFF
d_call: TRBD2; clone_size: NA; v_call: TRBV28; cdr3_aa: CASSLGGRETQYF
d_call: TRBD1; clone_size: NA; v_call: TRBV28; cdr3_aa: CASSIWTGHGELFF
d_call: NA; clone_size: NA; v_call: TRBV7-9; cdr3_aa: CAIQVVVGGTLTTGELFF
d_call: TRBD2; clone_size: NA; v_call: TRBV28; cdr3_aa: CASSRAGVGETQYF
d_call: NA; clone_size: NA; v_call: TRBV27; cdr3_aa: CASIARLNTEAFF
d_call: NA; clone_size: NA; v_call: TRBV5-4; cdr3_aa: CASSWGGTEAFF
d_call: NA; clone_size: NA; v_call: TRBV30; cdr3_aa: CAWSVGTDYEQYF
d_call: NA; clone_size: NA; v_call: TRBV7-9; cdr3_aa: CASSLASGPREPQHF
d_call: TRBD2; clone_size: NA; v_call: TRBV4-2; cdr3_aa: CASSQEYGRANTGELFF
d_call: TRBD2; clone_size: once; v_call: TRBV7-6; cdr3_aa: CASSSTSGRIYEQYF
d_call: TRBD2; clone_size: NA; v_call: TRBV18; cdr3_aa: CASSLSGSVNEQFF
d_call: NA; clone_size: NA; v_call: TRBV29-1; cdr3_aa: CSVANEQFF
d_call: NA; clone_size: once; v_call: TRBV29-1; cdr3_aa: CSVAEGGYNEQFF
d_call: NA; clone_size: NA; v_call: TRBV5-1; cdr3_aa: CASSLTGTAEKLFF
d_call: NA; clone_size: once; v_call: TRBV6-6; cdr3_aa: CASRTPGEGYEQYF
d_call: NA; clone_size: NA; v_call: TRBV1; cdr3_aa: CTSTPDSTDTQYF
d_call: NA; clone_size: NA; v_call: TRBV28; cdr3_aa: CASSLTTSYEQYF
d_call: NA; clone_size: NA; v_call: TRBV11-1; cdr3_aa: CASSLGANTEAFF
d_call: TRBD2; clone_size: NA; v_call: TRBV7-9; cdr3_aa: CASSSPETSGTSYEQYF
d_call: NA; clone_size: NA; v_call: TRBV2; cdr3_aa: CASGDTGELFF
d_call: NA; clone_size: once; v_call: TRBV7-9; cdr3_aa: CASSPIQGITKNIQYF
d_call: NA; clone_size: NA; v_call: TRBV7-9; cdr3_aa: CASSEGPTYEQYF
d_call: TRBD2; clone_size: NA; v_call: TRBV7-8; cdr3_aa: CASSVTSGRAIGEQFF
d_call: NA; clone_size: NA; v_call: TRBV16; cdr3_aa: CASSQSMDYNEQFF
d_call: TRBD2; clone_size: NA; v_call: TRBV27; cdr3_aa: CASSLLAGGNEQFF
d_call: NA; clone_size: NA; v_call: TRBV7-9; cdr3_aa: CASSLPSEETQYF
d_call: NA; clone_size: NA; v_call: TRBV27; cdr3_aa: CASTPSGRPYNEQFF
d_call: TRBD2; clone_size: NA; v_call: TRBV6-5; cdr3_aa: CATMTSGRAEQFF
d_call: NA; clone_size: NA; v_call: TRBV5-1; cdr3_aa: CASSSKPREKLFF
d_call: NA; clone_size: NA; v_call: TRBV4-1; cdr3_aa: CASSQVPGTRGYTF
d_call: NA; clone_size: NA; v_call: TRBV19; cdr3_aa: CASSIEGSSYNEQFF
d_call: NA; clone_size: NA; v_call: TRBV7-9; cdr3_aa: CASSLTAVEQYF
d_call: NA; clone_size: NA; v_call: TRBV6-1; cdr3_aa: CATLTDSLNTEAFF
d_call: NA; clone_size: NA; v_call: TRBV29-1; cdr3_aa: CSARRMNTEAFF
d_call: NA; clone_size: NA; v_call: TRBV2; cdr3_aa: CASSGSLGNQPQHF
d_call: NA; clone_size: NA; v_call: TRBV4-3; cdr3_aa: CASSPQLGSGNTIYF
d_call: TRBD1; clone_size: NA; v_call: TRBV27; cdr3_aa: CASSFRQGRIPFF
d_call: NA; clone_size: NA; v_call: TRBV7-9; cdr3_aa: CASSLDTEAFF
d_call: NA; clone_size: NA; v_call: TRBV18; cdr3_aa: CASSRLGGKDQETQYF
d_call: TRBD2; clone_size: NA; v_call: TRBV7-2; cdr3_aa: CASSLAQGTSGSYEQYF
d_call: NA; clone_size: NA; v_call: TRBV2; cdr3_aa: CASSEGLRSYNEQFF
d_call: TRBD2; clone_size: NA; v_call: TRBV29-1; cdr3_aa: CSVAGGRAHTGELFF
d_call: NA; clone_size: NA; v_call: TRBV11-3; cdr3_aa: CASSSGYEQYF
d_call: NA; clone_size: once; v_call: TRBV29-1; cdr3_aa: CSVEEPFSTSSYNEQFF
d_call: NA; clone_size: NA; v_call: TRBV4-1; cdr3_aa: CASSQEMLGGGLNTEAFF
d_call: TRBD2; clone_size: NA; v_call: TRBV5-1; cdr3_aa: CASRSSGTSGLSSYEQYF
d_call: NA; clone_size: NA; v_call: TRBV7-9; cdr3_aa: CASSSVELVPAGYTF
d_call: NA; clone_size: NA; v_call: TRBV7-8; cdr3_aa: CASSLSGGLIVTGAKNIQYF
d_call: TRBD1; clone_size: NA; v_call: TRBV5-1; cdr3_aa: CASSLDAQGATGANVLTF
d_call: NA; clone_size: NA; v_call: TRBV13; cdr3_aa: CASSFTGYHEQFF
d_call: NA; clone_size: NA; v_call: TRBV19; cdr3_aa: CASSIGYTEAFF